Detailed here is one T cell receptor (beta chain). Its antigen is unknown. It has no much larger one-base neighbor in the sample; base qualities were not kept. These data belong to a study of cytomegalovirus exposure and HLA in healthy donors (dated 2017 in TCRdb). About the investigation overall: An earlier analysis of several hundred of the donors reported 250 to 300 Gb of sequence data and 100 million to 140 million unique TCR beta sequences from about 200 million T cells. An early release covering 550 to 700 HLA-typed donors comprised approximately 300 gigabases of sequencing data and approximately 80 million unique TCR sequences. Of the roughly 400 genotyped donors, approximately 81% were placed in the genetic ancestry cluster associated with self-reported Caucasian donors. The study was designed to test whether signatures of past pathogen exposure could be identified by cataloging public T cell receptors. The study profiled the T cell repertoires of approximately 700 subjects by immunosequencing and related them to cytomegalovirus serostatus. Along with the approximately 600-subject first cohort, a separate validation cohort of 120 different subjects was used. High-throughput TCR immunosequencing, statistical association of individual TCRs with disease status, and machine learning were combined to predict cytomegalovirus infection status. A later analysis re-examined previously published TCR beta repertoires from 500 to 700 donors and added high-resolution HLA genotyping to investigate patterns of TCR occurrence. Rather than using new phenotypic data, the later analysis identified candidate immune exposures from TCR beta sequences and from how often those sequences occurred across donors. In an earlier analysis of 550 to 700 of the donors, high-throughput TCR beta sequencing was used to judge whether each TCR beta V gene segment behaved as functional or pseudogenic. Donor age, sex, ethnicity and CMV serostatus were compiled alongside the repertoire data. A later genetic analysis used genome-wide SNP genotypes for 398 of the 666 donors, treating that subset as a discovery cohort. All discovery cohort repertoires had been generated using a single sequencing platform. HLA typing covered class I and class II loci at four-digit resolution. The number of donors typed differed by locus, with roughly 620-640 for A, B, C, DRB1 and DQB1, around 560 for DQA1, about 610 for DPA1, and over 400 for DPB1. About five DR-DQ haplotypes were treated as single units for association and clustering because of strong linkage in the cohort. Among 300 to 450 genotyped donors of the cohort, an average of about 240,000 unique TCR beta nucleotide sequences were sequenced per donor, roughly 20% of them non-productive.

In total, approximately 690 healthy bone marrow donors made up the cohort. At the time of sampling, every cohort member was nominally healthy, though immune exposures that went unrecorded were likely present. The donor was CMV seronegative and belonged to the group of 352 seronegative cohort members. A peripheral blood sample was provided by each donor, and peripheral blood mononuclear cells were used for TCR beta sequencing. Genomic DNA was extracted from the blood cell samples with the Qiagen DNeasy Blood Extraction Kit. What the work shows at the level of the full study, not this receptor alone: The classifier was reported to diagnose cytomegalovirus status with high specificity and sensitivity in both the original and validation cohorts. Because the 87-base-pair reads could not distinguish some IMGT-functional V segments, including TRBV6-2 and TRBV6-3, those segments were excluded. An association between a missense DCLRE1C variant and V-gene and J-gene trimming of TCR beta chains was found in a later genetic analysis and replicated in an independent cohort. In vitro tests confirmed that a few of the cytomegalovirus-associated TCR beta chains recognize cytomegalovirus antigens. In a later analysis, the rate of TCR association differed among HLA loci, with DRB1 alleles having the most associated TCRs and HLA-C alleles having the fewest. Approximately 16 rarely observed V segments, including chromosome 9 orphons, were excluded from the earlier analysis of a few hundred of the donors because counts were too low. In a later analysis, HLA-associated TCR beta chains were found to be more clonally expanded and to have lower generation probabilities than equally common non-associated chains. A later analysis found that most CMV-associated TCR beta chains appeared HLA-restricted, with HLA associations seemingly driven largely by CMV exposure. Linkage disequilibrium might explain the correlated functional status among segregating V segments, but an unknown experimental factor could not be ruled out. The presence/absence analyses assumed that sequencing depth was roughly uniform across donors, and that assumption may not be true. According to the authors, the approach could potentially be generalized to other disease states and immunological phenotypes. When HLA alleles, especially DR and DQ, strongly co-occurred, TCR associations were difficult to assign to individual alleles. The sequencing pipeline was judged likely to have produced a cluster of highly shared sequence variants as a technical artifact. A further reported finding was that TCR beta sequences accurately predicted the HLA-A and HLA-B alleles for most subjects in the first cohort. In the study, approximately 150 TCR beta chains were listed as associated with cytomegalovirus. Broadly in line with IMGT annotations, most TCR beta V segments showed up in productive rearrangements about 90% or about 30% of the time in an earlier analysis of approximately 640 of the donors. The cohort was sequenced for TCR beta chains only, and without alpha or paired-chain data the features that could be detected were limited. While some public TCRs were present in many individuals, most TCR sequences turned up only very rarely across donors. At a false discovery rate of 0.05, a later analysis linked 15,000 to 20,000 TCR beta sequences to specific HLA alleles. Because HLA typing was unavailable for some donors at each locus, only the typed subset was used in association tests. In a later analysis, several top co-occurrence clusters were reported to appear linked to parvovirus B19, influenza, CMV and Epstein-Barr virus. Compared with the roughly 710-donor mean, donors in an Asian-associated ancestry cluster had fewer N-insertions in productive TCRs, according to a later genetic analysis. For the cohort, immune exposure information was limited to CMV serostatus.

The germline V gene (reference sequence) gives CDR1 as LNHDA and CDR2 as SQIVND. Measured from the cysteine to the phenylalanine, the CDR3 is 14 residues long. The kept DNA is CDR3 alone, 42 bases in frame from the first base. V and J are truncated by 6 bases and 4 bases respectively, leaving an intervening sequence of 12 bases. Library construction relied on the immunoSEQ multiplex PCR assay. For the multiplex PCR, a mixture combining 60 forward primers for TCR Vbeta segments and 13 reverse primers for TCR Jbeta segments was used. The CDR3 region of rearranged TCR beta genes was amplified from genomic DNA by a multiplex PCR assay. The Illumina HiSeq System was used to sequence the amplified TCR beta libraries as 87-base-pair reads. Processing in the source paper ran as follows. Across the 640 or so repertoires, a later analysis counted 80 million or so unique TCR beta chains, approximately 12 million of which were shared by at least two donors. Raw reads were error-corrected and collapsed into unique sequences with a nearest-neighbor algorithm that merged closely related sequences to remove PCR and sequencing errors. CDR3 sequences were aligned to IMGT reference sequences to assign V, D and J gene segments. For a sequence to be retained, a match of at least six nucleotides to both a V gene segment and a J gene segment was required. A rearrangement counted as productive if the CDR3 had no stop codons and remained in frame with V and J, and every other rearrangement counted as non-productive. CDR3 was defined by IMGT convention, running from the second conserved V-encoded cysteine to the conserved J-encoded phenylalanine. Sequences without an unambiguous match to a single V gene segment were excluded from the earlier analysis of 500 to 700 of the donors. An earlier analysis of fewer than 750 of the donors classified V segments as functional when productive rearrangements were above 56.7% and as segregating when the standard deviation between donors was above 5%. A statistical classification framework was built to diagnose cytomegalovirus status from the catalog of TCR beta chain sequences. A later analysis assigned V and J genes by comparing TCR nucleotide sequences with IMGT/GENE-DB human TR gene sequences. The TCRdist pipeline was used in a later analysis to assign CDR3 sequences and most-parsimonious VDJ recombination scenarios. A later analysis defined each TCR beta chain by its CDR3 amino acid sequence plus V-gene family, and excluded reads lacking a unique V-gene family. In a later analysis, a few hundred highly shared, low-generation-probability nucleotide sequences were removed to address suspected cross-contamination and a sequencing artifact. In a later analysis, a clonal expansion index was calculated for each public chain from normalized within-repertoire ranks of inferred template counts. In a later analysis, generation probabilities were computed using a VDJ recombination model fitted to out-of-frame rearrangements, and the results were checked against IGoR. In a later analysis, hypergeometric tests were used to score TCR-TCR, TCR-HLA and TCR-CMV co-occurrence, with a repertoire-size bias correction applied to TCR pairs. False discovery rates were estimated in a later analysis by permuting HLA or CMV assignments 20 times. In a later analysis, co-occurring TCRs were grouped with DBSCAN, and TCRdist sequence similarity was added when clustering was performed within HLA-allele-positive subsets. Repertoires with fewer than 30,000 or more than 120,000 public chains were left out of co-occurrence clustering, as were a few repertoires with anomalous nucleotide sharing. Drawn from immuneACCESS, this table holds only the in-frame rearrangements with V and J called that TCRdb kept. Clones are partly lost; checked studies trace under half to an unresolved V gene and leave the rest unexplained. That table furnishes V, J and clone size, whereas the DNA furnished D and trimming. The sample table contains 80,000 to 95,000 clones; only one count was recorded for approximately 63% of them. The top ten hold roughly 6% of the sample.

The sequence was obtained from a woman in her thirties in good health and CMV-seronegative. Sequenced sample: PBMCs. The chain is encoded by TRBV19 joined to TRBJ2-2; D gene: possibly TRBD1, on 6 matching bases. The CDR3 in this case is CASSPGQLTGELFF. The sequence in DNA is TGTGCCAGTAGCCCGGGACAACTCACCGGGGAGCTGTTTTTT.